Following are 19 T cell receptor beta chains from one sample sequenced in a study of shared clonotypes between healthy human individuals. Sequencing used immunoSEQ multiplex PCR; TCRdb keeps in-frame clones, though not all of them. The data hold hundreds of thousands of clones, with around 97% observed a single time. The sequenced sample was naive CD4+ T cells sorted from blood. Regarding subset: CD45RA+ positively selected. The receptors were sampled from a woman in her twenties or thirties in good health.

The DNA for the CDR3 is TGTGCCAGCAGCTTCCGGCCCTGGGGAGGAGGTGGAGAGACCCAGTACTTC. This sequence encodes CASSFRPWGGGGETQYF. The chain recombines TRBV5-4 with TRBJ2-5; tentatively, D is TRBD2 (6 bases). The length of the CDR3 is 17 residues. Germline V gene data show CDR1 as SGHNT and CDR2 as YYREEE (reference sequence). Trimming removed 2 bases from V and 4 bases from J, with 21 bases in between.

The CDR3 sequence is CASSERGPQPQHF. The CDR3 DNA follows: TGTGCCAGCAGTGAAAGGGGGCCCCAGCCCCAGCATTTT. The chain links TRBV6-1 to TRBJ1-5; 7 bases match TRBD1. CDR3 length: 13 residues. Germline-derived CDR1 and CDR2 are MNHNS and SASEGT. V dropped 2 bases and J dropped 7; count of bases not matched to a gene: 2.

The chain carries TRBV19 and TRBJ1-1, with TRBD1 identical over 8 bases. Germline loops: CDR1 LNHDA, CDR2 SQIVND (reference sequence). The CDR3 extends over 14 amino acids. J lost 0 bases, V lost 6 bases, and 3 bases had no gene match. The CDR3 sequence: CASSGRGLNTEAFF. CDR3 bases: TGTGCCAGTAGCGGCAGGGGGCTGAACACTGAAGCTTTCTTT.

V and J are TRBV2 and TRBJ1-5; D gene uncertain. CDR1 and CDR2 (germline): SNHLY, FYNNEI. Deletions cut 1 base from V and 4 bases from J, with 8 bases between. This CDR3 has 14 residues. The CDR3 is CASSEGIRNQPQHF. The CDR3 DNA sequence: TGTGCCAGCAGTGAAGGGATAAGAAATCAGCCCCAGCATTTT.

The V call is TRBV7-8, the J call TRBJ2-7, with TRBD2 matching 8 bases. The CDR3 has 15 residues. The germline gives CDR1 SGHVS, CDR2 FQNEAQ. V lost 1 base and J lost 3; bases outside the gene matches: 5. The CDR3 spells CASSLGGTRNYEQYF. CDR3 in DNA: TGTGCCAGCAGCTTAGGAGGGACTAGGAACTACGAGCAGTACTTC.

The V gene is TRBV15, the J gene TRBJ1-2; unclear D gene. Germline V CDR1 and CDR2: LNHNV, YYDKDF (reference sequence). This CDR3 is 14 amino acids long. V gave up 0 bases and J gave up 5 bases, with 10 bases separating them. The CDR3 is CATSRDLSGYGYTF. The CDR3, as DNA: TGTGCCACCAGCAGAGATTTATCGGGATATGGCTACACCTTC.

The gene calls are TRBV28 and TRBJ1-2; maybe TRBD1 (5 bases). Germline lookup yields CDR1 MDHEN and CDR2 SYDVKM. The CDR3 is 15 amino acids. Trimming pared 8 bases from V and 4 bases from J, leaving 20 bases between. The CDR3 spells CASQWGSEPSYGYTF. In DNA form, the CDR3 reads TGTGCCAGCCAGTGGGGCAGCGAACCGAGCTATGGCTACACCTTC.

The chain joins TRBV28 to TRBJ1-4, with TRBD1 as a possible D gene (5 bases). Per the germline V gene, CDR1 is MDHEN and CDR2 is SYDVKM. Trimming stripped 3 bases from V and 4 bases from J, with 9 bases between. CDR3 length equals 14 residues. CDR3 sequence reads: CASSFRGINEKLFF. CDR3 coding DNA: TGTGCCAGCAGTTTTCGGGGGATTAATGAAAAACTGTTTTTT.

This chain uses TRBV20-1 with TRBJ2-5; D is ambiguous. This CDR3 spans 10 amino acids. Germline CDR1 and CDR2: DFQATT and SNEGSKA (reference sequence). Deletions cut 2 bases from V and 5 bases from J, with 3 bases between. The CDR3 loop is CSARKETQYF. The CDR3 bases are TGCAGTGCTAGAAAGGAGACCCAGTACTTC.

The V and J genes are TRBV9 and TRBJ2-5, with 12 bases that match TRBD2. Per the germline V gene, CDR1 is SGDLS and CDR2 is YYNGEE. Germline trimming cut 0 bases from V and 2 bases from J; bases unmatched to any gene: 2. CDR3 length: 16 amino acids. The CDR3 sequence: CASSVAGLAGQETQYF. The DNA for the CDR3 is TGTGCCAGCAGCGTAGCTGGACTAGCGGGACAAGAGACCCAGTACTTC.

The V call is TRBV28, the J call TRBJ1-2; 11 nucleotides match TRBD1. The V gene's germline CDR1 is MDHEN and CDR2 SYDVKM. Trimming at V came to 6 bases and at J to 4 bases, leaving 10 bases not matched to a gene. CDR3 length: 16 residues. CDR3 in DNA: TGTGCCAGCAGCCCCTTCGGGACAGGGGGGACCTATGGCTACACCTTC. This translates into CASSPFGTGGTYGYTF.

The chain combines TRBV5-5 with TRBJ2-7; possible D gene TRBD2, 5 bases. CDR3 length equals 15 residues. The germline V gene has CDR1 SGHKS and CDR2 YYEKEE (reference sequence). V lost 6 bases to trimming and J lost 5 bases, with 21 bases between them. The CDR3 is CASNLAGEPLDEQYF. The CDR3 DNA follows: TGTGCCAGCAATTTGGCGGGCGAGCCTTTGGACGAGCAGTACTTC.

The chain employs TRBV6-6 and TRBJ1-4; D gene ambiguous. The CDR3 has 11 residues. Germline-derived CDR1 and CDR2 are MNHNY and SVGAGI (reference sequence). V dropped 6 bases and J dropped 4 bases, with 3 bases sitting between them. The DNA of the CDR3 is TGTGCCAGCAGCTATAATGAAAAACTGTTTTTT. It translates to CASSYNEKLFF.

The V and J genes are TRBV7-9 and TRBJ1-5, with 7 bases lining up with TRBD1. CDR1 and CDR2 (germline): SEHNR, FQNEAQ (reference sequence). The V segment lost 1 base and the J segment 10 bases; nucleotides outside the gene matches: 16. This CDR3 has 17 residues. This chain's CDR3 is CASSLGGEQGSPFPQHF. The CDR3 DNA reads TGTGCCAGCAGCTTAGGAGGAGAACAGGGGTCTCCCTTCCCCCAGCATTTT.

This rearrangement joins TRBV9 to TRBJ2-7; the D gene is possibly TRBD2 (7 bases). V lost 0 bases and J 4 bases, leaving 14 bases between the germline ends. This CDR3 comprises 15 residues. The germline CDR1 and CDR2 sequences are SGDLS and YYNGEE. The CDR3 DNA follows: TGTGCCAGCAGCGTAGCGCCAGGGAGGGGGTACGAGCAGTACTTC. This sequence encodes CASSVAPGRGYEQYF.

V and J are TRBV28 and TRBJ2-7; tentatively, D is TRBD2 (6 bases). Germline V CDR1 and CDR2: MDHEN, SYDVKM. The V end was cut by 6 bases, the J end by 5 bases, with 20 bases between. The CDR3 runs to 15 residues. The CDR3 DNA reads TGTGCCAGCAGAACAACCGCAGGAGGGCTCGACGAGCAGTACTTC. It encodes CASRTTAGGLDEQYF.

The CDR3 loop reads CASTPSRGEQYF. The CDR3 bases are TGTGCCAGCACCCCCAGTCGAGGGGAACAGTACTTC. The J gene is TRBJ2-5, the V gene TRBV28, with D perhaps given as TRBD1 or TRBD2 (5 bases each). V shed 7 bases and J shed 11 bases, with 17 bases lying between them. This CDR3 has 12 amino acids. Germline V CDR1 and CDR2: MDHEN, SYDVKM. Full variable domain (rest looked up from reference TRBV28 and TRBJ2-5): DVKVTQSSRYLVKRTGEKVFLECVQDMDHENMFWYRQDPGLGLRLIYFSYDVKMKEKGDIPEGYSVSREKKERFSLILESASTNQTSMYLCASTPSRGEQYFGPGTRLLVL.

This chain connects TRBV7-9 to TRBJ1-4; TRBD1 might be the D (6 bases). The CDR3 spans 16 residues. CDR1 is SEHNR, CDR2 FQNEAQ, per germline (reference sequence). V shed 0 bases and J shed 4 bases, with 12 bases lying between them. The CDR3 loop is CASSLALGQFNEKLFF. The CDR3 DNA follows: TGTGCCAGCAGCTTAGCGCTTGGACAGTTTAATGAAAAACTGTTTTTT. The variable domain in full, completed from reference TRBV7-9 and TRBJ1-4, reads DTGVSQNPRHKITKRGQNVTFRCDPISEHNRLYWYRQTLGQGPEFLTYFQNEAQLEKSRLLSDRFSAERPKGSFSTLEIQRTEQGDSAMYLCASSLALGQFNEKLFFGSGTQLSVL.

This sequence joins TRBV28 and TRBJ1-5; D gene unclear. Trimming pared 7 bases from V and 0 bases from J, leaving 19 bases between. This CDR3 comprises 17 residues. Germline V gene data show CDR1 as MDHEN and CDR2 as SYDVKM. As DNA, the CDR3 is TGTGCCAGCAATTTGACGCCCGTAGGGCATAGCAATCAGCCCCAGCATTTT. Amino acid sequence: CASNLTPVGHSNQPQHF.